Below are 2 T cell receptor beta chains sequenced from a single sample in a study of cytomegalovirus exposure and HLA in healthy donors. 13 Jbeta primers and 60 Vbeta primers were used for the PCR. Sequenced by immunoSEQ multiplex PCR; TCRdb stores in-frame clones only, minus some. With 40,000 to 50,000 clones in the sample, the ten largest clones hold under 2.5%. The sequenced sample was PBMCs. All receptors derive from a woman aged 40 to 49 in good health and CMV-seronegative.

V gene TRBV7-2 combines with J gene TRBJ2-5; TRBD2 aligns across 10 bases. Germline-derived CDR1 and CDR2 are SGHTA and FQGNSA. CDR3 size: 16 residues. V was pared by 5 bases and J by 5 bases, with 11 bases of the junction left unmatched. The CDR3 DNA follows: TGTGCCAGCAGCCCAAAACCACTAGCGGGGCGTGAGACCCAGTACTTC. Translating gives CASSPKPLAGRETQYF.

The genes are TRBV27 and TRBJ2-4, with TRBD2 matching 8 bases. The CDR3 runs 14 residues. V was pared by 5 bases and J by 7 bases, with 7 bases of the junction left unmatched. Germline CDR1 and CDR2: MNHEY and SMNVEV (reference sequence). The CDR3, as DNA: TGTGCCAGCAGTACTAGGACGGGGGGGAACATTCAGTACTTC. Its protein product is CASSTRTGGNIQYF.